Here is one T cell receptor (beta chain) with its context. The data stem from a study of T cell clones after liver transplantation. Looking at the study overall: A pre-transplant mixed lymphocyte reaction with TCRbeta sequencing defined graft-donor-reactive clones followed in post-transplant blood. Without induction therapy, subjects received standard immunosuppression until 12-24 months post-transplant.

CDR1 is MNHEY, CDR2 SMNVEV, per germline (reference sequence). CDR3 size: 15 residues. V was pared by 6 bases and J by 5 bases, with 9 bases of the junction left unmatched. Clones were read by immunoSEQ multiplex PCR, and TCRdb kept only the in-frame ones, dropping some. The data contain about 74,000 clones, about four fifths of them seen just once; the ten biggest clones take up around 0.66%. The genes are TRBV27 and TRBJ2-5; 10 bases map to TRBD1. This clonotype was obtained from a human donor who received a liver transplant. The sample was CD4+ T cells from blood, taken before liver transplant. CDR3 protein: CASSPGQGGSETQYF. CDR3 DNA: TGTGCCAGCAGCCCCGGACAGGGGGGATCGGAGACCCAGTACTTC.